This T cell receptor beta chain was captured in a study of T cells after yellow fever vaccination. Study-level information: When fractions had low cell numbers, they were prepared with SMART-Seq v4 Ultra Low Input.

TCRdb re-called the 5' RACE reads with MiXCR, one entry per CDR3 protein. The table includes 60,000 or so distinct CDR3 sequences, approximately 6.9% detected once. With 3 bases clipped from V and 1 base from J, the junction kept 10 bases outside the gene matches. CDR3 length equals 17 residues. CDR1 and CDR2 from the germline V gene are SGHTS and YDEGEE. This clonotype was recorded many times. This material consisted of CD8+ T cells sorted from PBMCs, taken on the day of the first yellow fever vaccination. The sequence came from a man aged 18 to 29 who received the YFV17D yellow fever vaccine. This chain links TRBV5-8 with TRBJ2-3; 8 bases fit TRBD2. The CDR3 spells CASSSSGGPERTDTQYF. DNA for the CDR3: TGTGCCAGCAGCTCCTCGGGAGGGCCCGAACGCACAGATACGCAGTATTTT.